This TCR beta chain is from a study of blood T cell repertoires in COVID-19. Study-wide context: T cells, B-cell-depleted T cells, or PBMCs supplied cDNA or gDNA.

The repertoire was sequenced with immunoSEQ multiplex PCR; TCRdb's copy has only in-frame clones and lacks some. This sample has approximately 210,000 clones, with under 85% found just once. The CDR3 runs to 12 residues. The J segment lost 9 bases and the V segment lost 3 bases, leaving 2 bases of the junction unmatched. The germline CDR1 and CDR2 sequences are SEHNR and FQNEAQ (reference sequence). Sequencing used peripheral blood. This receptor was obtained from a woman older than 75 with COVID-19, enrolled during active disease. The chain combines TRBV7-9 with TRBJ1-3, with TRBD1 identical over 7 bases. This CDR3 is CASSLWTGTIYF. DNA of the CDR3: TGTGCCAGCAGCTTGTGGACAGGCACCATATATTTT.